This TCR beta chain is drawn from a study of CD8+CD57+ T cells in acquired aplastic anemia (dated by TCRdb to the late 2010s). With respect to the entire study: DNA extracted from sorted CD4+ and CD8+ cells had a mean of roughly 3.4 ug, with a range of roughly 0.17 to 30 ug. CD8+CD57+ expansion was defined as a frequency above the mean frequency observed in healthy subjects.

Expansion of CD8+CD57+ cells had been shown by flow cytometry in the patients chosen for sequencing. All patients had severe acquired aplastic anemia diagnosed by International Study of Aplastic Anemia and Agranulocytosis and Camitta criteria. No patient had received any therapy when blood was sampled. In this study, sorted CD4+ and CD8+ T cells from the blood of healthy subjects and of severe aplastic anemia patients had their TCR repertoires deep-sequenced. Patients were enrolled in the USA under clinicaltrials.gov protocols 00001620, 01623167, 00001397, 00071045, 00081523 and 00961064. Ficoll-Paque density gradient centrifugation was used to isolate peripheral blood mononuclear cells. Before DNA was extracted, CD4+ and CD8+ T cells were sorted using either FACS or magnetic beads. Profiling of TCR beta VDJ combinations and CDR3 sequences used genomic DNA as the template. TCR repertoire sequencing was run on an Illumina HiSeq 2000. The paper's data handling went like this. Repertoires were assessed using TRBV/TRBJ rearrangement plots, CDR3 size and DJ length profiles, and Simpson's diversity index. The immunodominant clone was defined as the most abundant DNA sequence in deep sequencing data. CDR3 amino acid sequences were checked for sharing across subjects and were also compared against the VDJdb database and published repertoires. TCRdb's own reprocessing of the public reads used fastp at Q25 and MiXCR and kept productive beta chains. Rows with one shared CDR3 protein collapse into an entry with the most common genes and DNA. The V and J calls here are based on TCRdb, not the publication. The sample yields roughly 500,000 distinct CDR3 sequences; less than 35% were counted once. Nearly 0.85% of the sample comes from the top ten.

The CDR3 covers 14 residues, taking in both the cysteine and the phenylalanine. Only the CDR3 DNA stays, 42 bases, in frame from base 1. Reading the germline V gene gives CDR1 MNHNS and CDR2 SASEGT. Points the paper makes about the study in general: Between patients and healthy controls, no significant difference in CD8+ Simpson's diversity was found (P=0.060). Roughly 30 CD8+ CDR3 sequences were found to be shared between patients and controls, but these sequences appeared to be highly expressed in patients and within the immunodominant clones of the patients.

On this clonotype: Its antigen has not been determined. This may be a read error, as it is one base from a much larger clone.

The sequencing input was sorted CD4+, CD8+, or CD8+CD57+ T cells (not recorded which) from PBMCs. This clonotype originated in a human donor with aplastic anemia. The chain uses TRBV6-1 and TRBJ1-3; the D gene is perhaps TRBD1, on 5 matching bases. CDR3 reads: CASIETGRVDTICF. The nucleotide sequence is given as TGTGCCAGCATCGAAACGGGCAGGGTGGACACCATATGTTTT.